Sequencing of this T cell receptor (beta chain) was carried out in a study of blood T cell repertoires in COVID-19. About the study: Acute-phase and convalescent COVID-19 samples originated in the United States, Italy and Spain. Sources were T cells, B-cell-depleted T cells, or PBMCs; the material itself was cDNA or gDNA.

CDR3 length equals 15 residues. The germline V gene has CDR1 LGHDT and CDR2 YNNKEL (reference sequence). The ends lost 5 bases at V and 4 bases at J; junction bases unmatched: 9. The authors' processing: Amplification of reference gene primers was used by the study to estimate nucleated cell counts. Assay used: immunoSEQ multiplex PCR; TCRdb lists only in-frame clones, some missing. The V and J calls and the clone size are those of that table, but D and trimming were determined from the DNA. The sample consists of approximately 34,000 clones, approximately 90% of them appearing once. This clone is a singleton in its sample.

This TCR was recovered from a man aged 60 to 75 with acute or convalescent COVID-19. The rearrangement uses TRBV3-1 (or the pseudogene TRBV3-2) and TRBJ2-7; 9 bases line up with TRBD1. Sequencing used peripheral blood. CDR3 sequence: CASSRGDRVSYEQYF. The CDR3 nucleotides read TGTGCCAGCAGCAGAGGGGACAGGGTATCTTACGAGCAGTACTTC.